The 26 T cell receptor beta chains in this list originate from one sample, sequenced in a study of vaccination effects on CD4 cells after COVID-19. Sequencing used immunoSEQ multiplex PCR; TCRdb keeps in-frame clones, though not all of them. The data show about 63,000 clones, 75% seen once. These receptors' antigens are unknown. ViraFEST assay sequencing came after antigen-specific CD4+ T cells were expanded with viral peptide pools. The culture ran for about 11 days, and then CD4+ T cells were isolated. Vaccine recipients had no previous SARS-CoV-2 infection; their nucleocapsid antibodies were negative. Here the sequenced sample was CD4+ T cells from PBMCs cultured with HCoV-OC43 spike peptides, taken before COVID-19 vaccination. The subset: HCoV-OC43 spike overlapping peptide pool stimulation. The receptors stem from a human donor who received a COVID-19 vaccine.

V usage is TRBV10-3 and J usage is TRBJ2-5, with 9 positions matching TRBD2. The CDR3 spans 14 residues. Germline-derived CDR1 and CDR2 are ENHRY and SYGVKD. The junction had 6 bases not matched to a gene; V was cut back by 8 bases and J by 2 bases. The CDR3 region is CAISLAGAQETQYF. The CDR3 DNA is TGTGCCATCTCATTAGCGGGGGCTCAAGAGACCCAGTACTTC.

The genes are TRBV24-1 and TRBJ2-3; 7 bases fit TRBD1. Germline V gene data show CDR1 as KGHDR and CDR2 as SFDVKD. CDR3 length equals 16 residues. V trimming: 9 bases; J trimming: 2 bases; junction bases outside the gene matches: 13. DNA of the CDR3: TGTGCCACCTCCCGGGGTGACAGGGCCTTCACAGATACGCAGTATTTT. This encodes CATSRGDRAFTDTQYF.

V usage is TRBV3-1 (or the pseudogene TRBV3-2) and J usage is TRBJ2-3, with 10 bases fitting TRBD1. Trimming at V came to 5 bases and at J to 4 bases, leaving 3 bases not matched to a gene. Germline V lookup: CDR1 LGHDT, CDR2 YNNKEL (reference sequence). CDR3 length equals 14 residues. The CDR3 loop reads CASSRTGGADTQYF. DNA for the CDR3: TGTGCCAGCAGCAGGACAGGGGGAGCAGATACGCAGTATTTT.

V gene TRBV6-5 combines with J gene TRBJ1-1; 8 nucleotides match TRBD1. Losses at the gene ends were 2 bases for V and 6 bases for J; bases not matched to a gene: 8. There are 15 residues in the CDR3. The V gene's germline CDR1 is MNHEY and CDR2 SVGAGI. CDR3: CASSYRGQGSPEAFF. The CDR3 region has the DNA TGTGCCAGCAGTTACCGCGGACAGGGATCACCTGAAGCTTTCTTT.

The chain employs TRBV7-2 and TRBJ1-5; 7 bases map to TRBD1. Trimming took 1 base from V and 2 from J; bases not matched to a gene: 2. The CDR3 extends over 15 amino acids. Per the germline V gene, CDR1 is SGHTA and CDR2 is FQGNSA. The chain's CDR3 is CASSLVGTGNQPQHF. The DNA of the CDR3 is TGTGCCAGCAGCTTAGTGGGGACAGGCAATCAGCCCCAGCATTTT. Complete variable domain (other parts from reference TRBV7-2 and TRBJ1-5): GAGVSQSPSNKVTEKGKDVELRCDPISGHTALYWYRQSLGQGLEFLIYFQGNSAPDKSGLPSDRFSAERTGGSVSTLTIQRTQQEDSAVYLCASSLVGTGNQPQHFGDGTRLSIL.

CDR3 bases: TGTGCCAGCTCACCAGAGGGGGCTCAAGGCTACACCTTC. Encoded protein: CASSPEGAQGYTF. The chain has TRBV18 and TRBJ1-2; 7 bases fit TRBD1. With 2 bases clipped from V and 8 bases from J, the junction kept 5 bases outside the gene matches. From germline, CDR1 is KGHSH and CDR2 LQKENI. The CDR3 runs 13 residues.

V and J are TRBV24-1 and TRBJ1-5, with 8 bases that match TRBD1. The junction had 5 bases not matched to a gene; V was cut back by 4 bases and J by 4 bases. The CDR3 is 15 residues long. From germline, CDR1 is KGHDR and CDR2 SFDVKD. The CDR3: CATSDPGQGNQPQHF. For the CDR3, the DNA is TGTGCCACCAGTGACCCCGGACAGGGAAATCAGCCCCAGCATTTT.

This clone was recorded a few times. The J gene is TRBJ2-1, the V gene TRBV7-3, with D possibly TRBD2 on 5 matching bases. Per germline, CDR1 SGHTA and CDR2 FQGTGA. The CDR3 extends over 15 amino acids. Trimming took off 5 bases at V and 2 bases at J, with 13 bases between the two ends. This CDR3 reads CASSLMSGPYNEQFF. The CDR3 region has the DNA TGTGCCAGCAGCCTAATGAGCGGTCCCTACAATGAGCAGTTCTTC.

In its sample, this clone was seen once. This chain links TRBV5-1 with TRBJ2-3; D tentatively reads TRBD1 or TRBD2 (6 bases each). The germline CDR1 and CDR2 sequences are SGHRS and YFSETQ. Trimming removed 5 bases from V and 4 bases from J, with 14 bases in between. The CDR3 has 14 amino acids. This CDR3 reads CASSPRGAADTQYF. CDR3 nucleotides: TGCGCCAGCAGTCCTAGGGGGGCCGCAGATACGCAGTATTTT.

This chain joins TRBV7-6 and TRBJ2-5; TRBD2 aligns across 14 bases. The V gene's germline CDR1 is SGHVS and CDR2 FNYEAQ. The CDR3 extends over 16 amino acids. V gave up 5 bases and J gave up 1 base; unmatched junction bases: 3. CDR3 residues: CASSLGTSGGQETQYF. CDR3 nucleotides: TGTGCCAGCAGCCTAGGGACTAGCGGGGGCCAAGAGACCCAGTACTTC.

The chain links TRBV24-1 to TRBJ1-2, with 7 bases fitting TRBD1. V lost 2 bases and J lost 0; bases outside the gene matches: 5. Germline CDR1 and CDR2: KGHDR and SFDVKD. The CDR3 spans 16 residues. CDR3 sequence reads: CATSDSRQGPNYGYTF. Here the CDR3 DNA reads TGTGCCACCAGTGATTCCAGACAGGGACCTAACTATGGCTACACCTTC.

The chain combines TRBV18 with TRBJ2-5; 7 bases line up with TRBD2. The germline V gene encodes CDR1 KGHSH and CDR2 LQKENI. V gave up 3 bases and J gave up 2 bases; unmatched junction bases: 3. The CDR3 covers 14 residues. The CDR3 loop is CASSPTSEQETQYF. DNA of the CDR3: TGTGCCAGCTCACCCACTAGCGAACAAGAGACCCAGTACTTC.

DNA of the CDR3: TGCGCCAGCAGCCAAGACGTGGGGGCCACACCTAACACTGAAGCTTTCTTT. It translates to CASSQDVGATPNTEAFF. The J gene is TRBJ1-1, the V gene TRBV4-1, with D perhaps TRBD1 (6 bases). The V gene's germline CDR1 is MGHRA and CDR2 YSYEKL. V lost 0 bases to trimming and J lost 2 bases, with 16 bases between them. This CDR3 has 17 residues.

A few counts support this clone. J is TRBJ2-2 and V is TRBV5-1; D is unresolved. Between the trimmed V and J ends, which lost 0 bases and 2 bases, there was a span of 8 bases. The CDR3 covers 15 residues. Germline V lookup: CDR1 SGHRS, CDR2 YFSETQ. CDR3 DNA sequence: TGCGCCAGCAGCTTGGGGCTTCCAAACACCGGGGAGCTGTTTTTT. Amino acids: CASSLGLPNTGELFF.

This chain uses TRBV5-4 with TRBJ1-1; a possible D gene is TRBD1 (5 bases). Trimming pared 0 bases from V and 1 base from J, leaving 7 bases between. Germline loops: CDR1 SGHNT, CDR2 YYREEE (reference sequence). The CDR3 has 14 residues. The CDR3 DNA reads TGTGCCAGCAGCTTGGCCGGGGGGAACACTGAAGCTTTCTTT. This sequence encodes CASSLAGGNTEAFF.

This chain links TRBV6-5 with TRBJ1-1; D gene unclear. The germline V gene has CDR1 MNHEY and CDR2 SVGAGI. Deletions cut 6 bases from V and 4 bases from J, with 18 bases between. This CDR3 contains 15 residues. The CDR3 is CASRGDRNGGTEAFF. CDR3 DNA sequence: TGTGCCAGCAGAGGCGACCGCAACGGCGGCACTGAAGCTTTCTTT.

The V call is TRBV5-1, the J call TRBJ2-1, with TRBD1 matching 8 bases. Germline CDR1 and CDR2: SGHRS and YFSETQ. This CDR3 has 17 residues. V shed 4 bases and J 6 bases; nucleotides not matched to a gene: 15. CDR3 DNA: TGCGCCAGCAGCCCCGGACAGGGTGGGCACCAAATCAATGAGCAGTTCTTC. This codes for CASSPGQGGHQINEQFF.

This clone has more than one count but fewer than ten. The CDR3 region is CASSLALGGRQPQHF. The CDR3 nucleotides are TGTGCCAGCAGCTTAGCGCTGGGGGGAAGGCAGCCCCAGCATTTT. This chain joins TRBV7-2 and TRBJ1-5; weak D call: TRBD1 (5 bases). The length of the CDR3 is 15 residues. Deletions cut 0 bases from V and 7 bases from J, with 13 bases between. Germline CDR1 reads SGHTA; CDR2 reads FQGNSA.

V usage is TRBV18 and J usage is TRBJ2-3, with 7 bases identical to TRBD2. This CDR3 is 15 amino acids long. V shed 0 bases, J shed 2 bases, and the junction held 2 bases outside the gene matches. Germline CDR1 reads KGHSH; CDR2 reads LQKENI. The chain's CDR3 is CASSPPGGDTDTQYF. Here the CDR3 DNA reads TGTGCCAGCTCACCACCGGGAGGGGACACAGATACGCAGTATTTT.

The chain combines TRBV5-6 with TRBJ2-1, with D possibly being TRBD2 (6 bases). The germline V gene has CDR1 SGHDT and CDR2 YYEEEE. CDR3 length equals 17 residues. V was clipped by 5 bases and J by 2 bases, with 20 bases between them. The DNA for the CDR3 is TGTGCCAGCAGTTTCCCCCCCGGGACTCGGGCCTACAATGAGCAGTTCTTC. The encoded protein is CASSFPPGTRAYNEQFF.

This chain links TRBV9 with TRBJ2-3, with 11 bases identical to TRBD2. This CDR3 comprises 17 residues. Germline assignment: CDR1 SGDLS and CDR2 YYNGEE. Germline trimming cut 3 bases from V and 0 bases from J; bases unmatched to any gene: 6. In DNA, the CDR3 is TGTGCCAGCAGCGCGGGACTAGCGGCCGATAGCACAGATACGCAGTATTTT. It is translated as CASSAGLAADSTDTQYF.

The V call is TRBV24-1, the J call TRBJ2-3; perhaps TRBD1 as D (6 bases). Trimming shortened V by 4 bases and J by 8 bases, and 9 bases separated the two germline ends. The CDR3 contains 12 residues. Germline lookup yields CDR1 KGHDR and CDR2 SFDVKD. The DNA for the CDR3 is TGTGCCACCAGTGACAGGGGAATTACGCAGTATTTT. Its translation: CATSDRGITQYF.

The table lists this clone with a few counts. The chain couples TRBV4-1 to TRBJ2-2, with TRBD1 matching over 10 bases. Germline V CDR1 and CDR2: MGHRA, YSYEKL. After removal of 2 bases from V and 7 bases from J, the junction contained 10 bases not matched to a gene. The CDR3 contains 17 residues. CDR3 in DNA: TGCGCCAGCAGCCAACCACCGACAGGGGGCGGGCACGGGGAGCTGTTTTTT. The encoded protein is CASSQPPTGGGHGELFF.

The CDR3 nucleotides are TGTGCCAGCAGCACCAGATCCGGGGCCAACGTCCTGACTTTC. It is translated as CASSTRSGANVLTF. The chain carries TRBV3-1 (or the pseudogene TRBV3-2) and TRBJ2-6, with unresolved D. This CDR3 region has 14 residues. Germline V lookup: CDR1 LGHDT, CDR2 YNNKEL (reference sequence). The V end was cut by 5 bases, the J end by 4 bases, with 9 bases between.

This clone is a singleton in its sample. The gene calls are TRBV9 and TRBJ2-2, with D hard to call. In germline, CDR1 is SGDLS, CDR2 YYNGEE. The CDR3 is 19 residues long. V was cut by 0 bases and J by 0 bases, with 18 bases left in between. The CDR3 DNA is TGTGCCAGCAGCGTAGGGCCTTACCCCGGCACCGCGAACACCGGGGAGCTGTTTTTT. It is translated as CASSVGPYPGTANTGELFF. Based on the CDR3 plus reference TRBV9 and TRBJ2-2, the full variable domain is DSGVTQTPKHLITATGQRVTLRCSPRSGDLSVYWYQQSLDQGLQFLIQYYNGEERAKGNILERFSAQQFPDLHSELNLSSLELGDSALYFCASSVGPYPGTANTGELFFGEGSRLTVL.

This chain links TRBV6-5 with TRBJ1-2; maybe TRBD1 (6 bases). This CDR3 spans 14 amino acids. V dropped 7 bases and J dropped 2 bases, with 14 bases sitting between them. CDR1 is MNHEY, CDR2 SVGAGI, per germline. The CDR3: CASIPNRANYGYTF. In DNA, the CDR3 is TGTGCCAGCATCCCCAACAGGGCCAACTATGGCTACACCTTC.